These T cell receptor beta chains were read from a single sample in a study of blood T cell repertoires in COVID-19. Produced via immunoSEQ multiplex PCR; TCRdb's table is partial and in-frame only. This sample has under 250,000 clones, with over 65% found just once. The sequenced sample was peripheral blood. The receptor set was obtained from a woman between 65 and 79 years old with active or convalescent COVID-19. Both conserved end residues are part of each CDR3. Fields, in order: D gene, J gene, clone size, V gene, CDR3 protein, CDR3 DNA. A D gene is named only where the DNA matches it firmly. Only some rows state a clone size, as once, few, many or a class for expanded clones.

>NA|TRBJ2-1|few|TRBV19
CASRIGTLEHNEQFF
TGTGCCAGTCGGATCGGGACACTGGAACACAATGAGCAGTTCTTC
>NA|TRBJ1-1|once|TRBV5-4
CASSSPQNGDTEAFF
TGTGCCAGCAGCTCCCCCCAAAATGGAGACACTGAAGCTTTCTTT
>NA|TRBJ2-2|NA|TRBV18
CASSPNRDTGELFF
TGTGCCAGCTCCCCTAACAGGGACACCGGGGAGCTGTTTTTT
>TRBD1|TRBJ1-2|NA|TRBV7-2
CASSQGQGRVYTF
TGTGCCAGCAGCCAAGGACAGGGCCGGGTCTACACCTTC
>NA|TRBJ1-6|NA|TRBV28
CASSLYRADNSPLHF
TGTGCCAGCAGTTTGTACAGGGCTGATAATTCACCCCTCCACTTT
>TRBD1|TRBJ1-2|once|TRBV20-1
CSARQGVGYTF
TGCAGTGCCCGACAGGGGGTTGGCTACACCTTC
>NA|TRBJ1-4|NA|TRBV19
CASSPGPQRWEKLFF
TGTGCCAGTAGCCCGGGTCCTCAGAGGTGGGAAAAACTGTTTTTT
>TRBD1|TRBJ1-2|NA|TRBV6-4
CASRMTGAESYTF
TGTGCCAGCAGGATGACAGGGGCGGAGAGCTACACCTTC
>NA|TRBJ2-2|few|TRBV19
CASSIQASNTGELFF
TGTGCCAGTAGTATCCAGGCTTCGAACACCGGGGAGCTGTTTTTT
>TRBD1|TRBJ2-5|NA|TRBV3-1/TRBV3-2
CASSEVGTVPKTQYF
TGTGCCAGCAGCGAAGTGGGGACAGTACCAAAGACCCAGTACTTC
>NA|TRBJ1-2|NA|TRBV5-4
CASSPGYGYTF
TGTGCCAGCAGCCCAGGGTATGGCTACACCTTC
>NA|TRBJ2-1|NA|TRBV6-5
CASSYSSPAPNEQFF
TGTGCCAGCAGTTACTCGAGTCCCGCTCCTAATGAGCAGTTCTTC
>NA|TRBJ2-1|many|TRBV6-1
CASSERGSFYNEQFF
TGTGCCAGCAGTGAACGGGGGTCCTTCTACAATGAGCAGTTCTTC
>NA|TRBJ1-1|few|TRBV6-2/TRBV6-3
CASSYLGGVAFF
TGTGCCAGCAGTTACTTGGGGGGAGTAGCTTTCTTT
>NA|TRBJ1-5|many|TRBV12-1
CASLRVTLNQPQHF
TGTGCCAGCTTGAGGGTTACCCTTAATCAGCCCCAGCATTTT
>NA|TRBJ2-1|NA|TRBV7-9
CASSPGASVDEQFF
TGTGCCAGCAGCCCAGGGGCAAGCGTCGATGAGCAGTTCTTC
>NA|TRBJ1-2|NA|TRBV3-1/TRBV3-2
CASSQDAEAGYTF
TGTGCCAGCAGCCAAGACGCCGAAGCTGGCTACACCTTC
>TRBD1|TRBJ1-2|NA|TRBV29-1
CSAGQGEYGYTF
TGCAGCGCCGGACAGGGGGAATATGGCTACACCTTC
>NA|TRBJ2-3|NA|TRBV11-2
CASSLRHFTDTQYF
TGTGCCAGCAGCTTACGACACTTCACAGATACGCAGTATTTT
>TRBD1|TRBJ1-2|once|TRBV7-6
CASSLDRGYGYTF
TGTGCCAGCAGCTTAGACAGGGGGTATGGCTACACCTTC
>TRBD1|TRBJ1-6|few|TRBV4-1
CASSPGQGALQNSPLHF
TGCGCCAGCAGCCCGGGACAGGGGGCTCTTCAGAATTCACCCCTCCACTTT
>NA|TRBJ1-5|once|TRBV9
CASSGGLGLGNQPQHF
TGTGCCAGCAGCGGAGGGCTGGGATTGGGCAATCAGCCCCAGCATTTT
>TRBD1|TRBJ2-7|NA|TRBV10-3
CAISKGQGVVEQYF
TGTGCCATCAGTAAGGGACAGGGGGTCGTCGAGCAGTACTTC
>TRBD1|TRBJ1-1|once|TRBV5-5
CASSTGTGTEAFF
TGTGCCAGCAGCACCGGGACAGGGACTGAAGCTTTCTTT
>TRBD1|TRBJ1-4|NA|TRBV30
CAWLRDRGRTNEKLFF
TGTGCCTGGCTCCGGGACAGGGGAAGAACTAATGAAAAACTGTTTTTT
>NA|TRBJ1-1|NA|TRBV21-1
CASSNGRALAFF
TGTGCCAGCAGCAACGGCAGGGCGTTAGCTTTCTTT
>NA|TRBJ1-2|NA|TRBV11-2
CASSLEGLRGYTF
TGTGCCAGCAGCTTAGAGGGACTCCGTGGCTACACCTTC
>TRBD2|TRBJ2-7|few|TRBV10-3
CAISGGLAGGVREQYF
TGTGCCATCAGTGGGGGGCTAGCGGGAGGGGTGCGGGAGCAGTACTTC
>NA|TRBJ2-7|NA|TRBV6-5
CASNPEGLYEQYF
TGTGCCAGCAACCCCGAGGGCTTGTACGAGCAGTACTTC
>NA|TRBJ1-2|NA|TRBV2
CATQAGSISYTF
TGTGCCACTCAGGCGGGTTCTATTAGCTACACCTTC
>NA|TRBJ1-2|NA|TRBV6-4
CASSFGQNRYGYTF
TGTGCCAGCAGTTTCGGACAGAATCGCTATGGCTACACCTTC
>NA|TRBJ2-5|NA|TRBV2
CASSGAETQYF
TGTGCCAGCAGTGGGGCCGAGACCCAGTACTTC
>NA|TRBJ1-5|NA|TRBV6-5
CASSYSWTKDQPQHF
TGTGCCAGCAGTTACTCGTGGACAAAGGATCAGCCCCAGCATTTT
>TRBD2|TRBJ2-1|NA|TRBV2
CASTRTSGRGDEQFF
TGTGCCAGCACCAGGACTAGCGGGAGAGGTGATGAGCAGTTCTTC
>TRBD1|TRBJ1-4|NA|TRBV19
CASSPWTGANEKLFF
TGTGCCAGTAGTCCCTGGACAGGGGCAAATGAAAAACTGTTTTTT
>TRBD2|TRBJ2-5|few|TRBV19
CASSLAGGQETQYF
TGTGCCAGTAGCCTAGCGGGGGGCCAAGAGACCCAGTACTTC
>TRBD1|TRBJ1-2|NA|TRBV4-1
CASSQPGQGVYGYTF
TGCGCCAGCAGCCAGCCGGGACAGGGGGTTTATGGCTACACCTTC
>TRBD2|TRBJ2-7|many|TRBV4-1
CASSQEAGTSGKDYEQYF
TGCGCCAGCAGCCAAGAAGCCGGGACTAGCGGGAAAGACTACGAGCAGTACTTC
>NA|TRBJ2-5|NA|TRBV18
CASSPIESSEGLETQYF
TGTGCCAGCTCACCCATTGAGTCTAGTGAGGGTTTGGAGACCCAGTACTTC
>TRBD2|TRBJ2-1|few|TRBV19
CATQTWLAGDGEQFF
TGTGCCACCCAGACATGGCTAGCGGGAGACGGTGAGCAGTTCTTC
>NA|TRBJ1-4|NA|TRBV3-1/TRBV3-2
CASSPEGVARLFF
TGTGCCAGCAGCCCTGAGGGGGTAGCGAGACTGTTTTTT